This TCR beta chain was found in a study of blood T cell repertoires in COVID-19. Study details: The analysed material was cDNA or gDNA that came from T cells, B-cell-depleted T cells, or PBMCs.

CDR3 length: 14 residues. V lost 1 base, J lost 9 bases, and 13 bases lay in between. The V gene's germline CDR1 is SGHVS and CDR2 FNYEAQ. The repertoire was sequenced with immunoSEQ multiplex PCR; TCRdb's copy has only in-frame clones and lacks some. The table lists fewer than 450,000 clones, approximately 90% of them singletons, with around 3.3% in the top ten. This receptor was taken from a woman aged 18-29 years who had recovered from COVID-19. This chain uses TRBV7-6 with TRBJ2-1, with D perhaps TRBD1 (6 bases). The sample consisted of peripheral blood. In nucleotides, the CDR3 is TGTGCCAGCAGCTTAGTCTCTCAGGGGAGTGAGCAGTTCTTC. Its translation: CASSLVSQGSEQFF.